The 19 T cell receptor beta chains below come from one sample, sequenced in a study of T cell responses to AZD1222 COVID-19 vaccine. Measured with immunoSEQ multiplex PCR; TCRdb has only the in-frame clones, and not every one. The sample holds 170,000 or so clones, around 87% seen once. The sequenced sample was peripheral blood, obtained on day 0 of AZD1222 vaccination. The receptors derive from an adult in good health.

The chain couples TRBV7-8 to TRBJ1-1; no reliable D call. V was clipped by 2 bases and J by 0 bases, with 19 bases between them. CDR3 length equals 18 residues. Per germline, CDR1 SGHVS and CDR2 FQNEAQ. The CDR3: CASSLSTLWAGMNTEAFF. DNA for the CDR3: TGTGCCAGCAGCTTATCGACTTTATGGGCAGGAATGAACACTGAAGCTTTCTTT.

This chain connects TRBV6-6 to TRBJ1-4; the match to TRBD1 covers 9 bases. V gave up 6 bases and J gave up 7 bases; unmatched junction bases: 12. CDR3 length: 16 amino acids. Germline loops: CDR1 MNHNY, CDR2 SVGAGI (reference sequence). The chain's CDR3 is CASSTGTGRVAEKLFF. CDR3 bases: TGTGCCAGCAGCACCGGGACAGGGAGGGTTGCTGAAAAACTGTTTTTT.

This chain joins TRBV28 and TRBJ2-7; 9 nucleotides agree with TRBD2. The CDR3 has 15 residues. The germline V gene encodes CDR1 MDHEN and CDR2 SYDVKM. V was pared by 4 bases and J by 3 bases, with 7 bases of the junction left unmatched. The CDR3 DNA reads as TGTGCCAGCAGTTCCCGGACTAGCGCCTACTACGAGCAGTACTTC. This gives the protein CASSSRTSAYYEQYF. The complete variable domain, with remaining parts taken from reference TRBV28 and TRBJ2-7, reads DVKVTQSSRYLVKRTGEKVFLECVQDMDHENMFWYRQDPGLGLRLIYFSYDVKMKEKGDIPEGYSVSREKKERFSLILESASTNQTSMYLCASSSRTSAYYEQYFGPGTRLTVT.

V gene TRBV6-5 combines with J gene TRBJ1-2, with unresolved D. This CDR3 contains 15 residues. Germline CDR1 MNHEY, CDR2 SVGAGI. Trimming shortened V by 8 bases and J by 0 bases, and 16 bases separated the two germline ends. The CDR3 DNA is TGTGCCAGCCGGAGCACTCTCCTCTCTAACTATGGCTACACCTTC. Its translation is CASRSTLLSNYGYTF.

The table lists this clone with a few counts. The gene calls are TRBV6-6 and TRBJ2-3; TRBD2 matches 7 bases. The CDR3 loop spans 16 amino acids. The germline CDR1 and CDR2 sequences are MNHNY and SVGAGI (reference sequence). The V segment lost 2 bases and the J segment 4 bases; nucleotides outside the gene matches: 9. The CDR3 sequence is CASSYDAGAGSDTQYF. DNA of the CDR3: TGTGCCAGCAGTTACGACGCGGGAGCGGGCTCAGATACGCAGTATTTT.

The chain employs TRBV10-3 and TRBJ2-7, with D possibly being TRBD2 (5 bases). Trimming stripped 9 bases from V and 1 base from J, with 19 bases between. Germline-derived CDR1 and CDR2 are ENHRY and SYGVKD. This CDR3 comprises 15 residues. The CDR3 nucleotides are TGTGCCATACGGCCCCTCGGGGATGGGTCCTACGAGCAGTACTTC. Translation: CAIRPLGDGSYEQYF.

The chain couples TRBV14 to TRBJ2-2; 10 bases fit TRBD2. V lost 1 base and J lost 5; bases outside the gene matches: 7. CDR3 length equals 17 residues. Germline lookup yields CDR1 SGHDN and CDR2 FVKESK. CDR3: CASSQVKTSGMTGELFF. The DNA for the CDR3 is TGTGCCAGCAGCCAAGTCAAAACTAGCGGGATGACCGGGGAGCTGTTTTTT.

In this sample, this clone turned up once. This chain connects TRBV7-8 to TRBJ1-3; 11 bases fit TRBD1. Germline assignment: CDR1 SGHVS and CDR2 FQNEAQ. The CDR3 consists of 18 residues. After removal of 4 bases from V and 0 bases from J, the junction contained 8 bases not matched to a gene. CDR3 sequence: CASSYSGTGGISGNTIYF. The CDR3 nucleotides read TGTGCCAGCAGCTACTCCGGGACAGGGGGTATCTCTGGAAACACCATATATTTT.

The sample holds one count of this clone. The CDR3 DNA sequence: TGTGCCAGCAGCTTGGATAGAGGGATTGCGAACACCGGGGAGCTGTTTTTT. The encoded protein is CASSLDRGIANTGELFF. This sequence joins TRBV5-5 and TRBJ2-2; possibly TRBD2 for D (5 bases). Trimming removed 0 bases at V and 0 bases at J, with 12 bases between. The CDR3 contains 17 residues. Germline lookup yields CDR1 SGHKS and CDR2 YYEKEE (reference sequence).

The chain has TRBV12-3 or TRBV12-4 and TRBJ1-1; tentatively, D is TRBD1 (6 bases). V gave up 7 bases and J gave up 8 bases, with 17 bases separating them. This CDR3 spans 13 amino acids. CDR3 residues: CASTRDILNEAFF. DNA for the CDR3: TGTGCCAGCACCCGGGACATTTTAAACGAAGCTTTCTTT.

This sequence joins TRBV19 and TRBJ1-2; the D is unclear. This CDR3 spans 14 amino acids. Germline CDR1 is LNHDA and CDR2 is SQIVND (reference sequence). Trimming took off 4 bases at V and 2 bases at J, with 11 bases between the two ends. In DNA, the CDR3 is TGTGCCAGTAGTAATCCCGAAAAAAACTATGGCTACACCTTC. The encoded protein is CASSNPEKNYGYTF.

This clone was seen once. J is TRBJ2-7 and V is TRBV6-5; D may correspond to TRBD1 or TRBD2 (5 bases each). Trimming removed 5 bases from V and 4 bases from J, with 12 bases in between. Germline V gives CDR1 MNHEY, CDR2 SVGAGI. The CDR3 sequence is 13 residues long. The CDR3 DNA sequence: TGTGCCAGCAGTCCCCCGGGACGGTACGAGCAGTACTTC. Protein: CASSPPGRYEQYF.

This rearrangement joins TRBV7-9 to TRBJ1-5; possibly TRBD1 for D (5 bases). With 0 bases removed from V and 6 bases from J, the gap between germline ends came to 15 bases. This CDR3 has 16 amino acids. CDR1 and CDR2 from the germline V gene are SEHNR and FQNEAQ (reference sequence). CDR3 sequence: CASSLAGGDRSQPQHF. The CDR3 DNA is TGTGCCAGCAGCTTAGCCGGGGGGGACCGTAGTCAGCCCCAGCATTTT.

The chain couples TRBV4-1 to TRBJ2-1, with 10 bases lining up with TRBD2. The CDR3 length is 16 residues. With 0 bases clipped from V and 6 bases from J, the junction kept 5 bases outside the gene matches. CDR1 and CDR2 from the germline V gene are MGHRA and YSYEKL. CDR3: CASSQEKREGRNEQFF. The CDR3 DNA follows: TGCGCCAGCAGCCAAGAGAAGCGGGAGGGCCGCAATGAGCAGTTCTTC.

The J gene is TRBJ1-5, the V gene TRBV19; the D is unclear. CDR3 length: 14 residues. CDR1 is LNHDA and CDR2 is SQIVND in the germline V gene (reference sequence). Trimming pared 3 bases from V and 3 bases from J, leaving 9 bases between. The CDR3 DNA reads TGTGCCAGTAGTATCGACTCGGACAATCAGCCCCAGCATTTT. Residues: CASSIDSDNQPQHF.

The rearrangement uses TRBV27 and TRBJ1-2; no firm D call. The CDR3 totals 16 residues. V lost 5 bases and J 3 bases, leaving 19 bases between the germline ends. Germline CDR1 reads MNHEY; CDR2 reads SMNVEV (reference sequence). This CDR3 reads CASSLTALLGYYGYTF. The CDR3 DNA reads TGTGCCAGCAGTCTTACCGCCTTGTTGGGGTACTATGGCTACACCTTC.

CDR3 sequence reads: CASSLVTGAGNTIYF. The CDR3 bases are TGCGCCAGCAGCTTGGTTACAGGGGCTGGAAACACCATATATTTT. The rearrangement uses TRBV5-1 and TRBJ1-3, with 7 bases fitting TRBD1. Per the germline V gene, CDR1 is SGHRS and CDR2 is YFSETQ. This CDR3 has 15 amino acids. Trimming removed 0 bases from V and 2 bases from J; junction bases left unmatched: 2. Full variable domain (rest looked up from reference TRBV5-1 and TRBJ1-3): KAGVTQTPRYLIKTRGQQVTLSCSPISGHRSVSWYQQTPGQGLQFLFEYFSETQRNKGNFPGRFSGRQFSNSRSEMNVSTLELGDSALYLCASSLVTGAGNTIYFGEGSWLTVV.

This chain uses TRBV6-5 with TRBJ2-7, with D unclear. The CDR3 is made up of 11 amino acids. Trimming left V 5 bases short and J 9 bases short, with 11 bases between. CDR1 MNHEY and CDR2 SVGAGI come from the germline V gene. CDR3 DNA: TGTGCCAGCAGTACCCAACTCGTGCAGTACTTC. Its protein is CASSTQLVQYF.

The V and J genes are TRBV11-2 and TRBJ2-7; 7 bases are a match to TRBD2. The CDR3 loop spans 14 amino acids. V gave up 5 bases and J gave up 5 bases; unmatched junction bases: 9. Germline values: CDR1 SGHAT, CDR2 FQNNGV. The CDR3 DNA reads as TGTGCCAGCAGCCTAATGCGGGAGCGCAACGAGCAGTACTTC. It translates to CASSLMRERNEQYF.